This T cell receptor (beta chain) was sequenced during a study of monozygotic twins with inflammatory bowel disease. Study findings and constraints: IBD-affected twins scored below their healthy co-twins in TCRbeta diversity (inverse Simpson).

The template switching step added UMIs that contained a 6-nucleotide sample barcode. TCRdb re-called the 5' RACE reads; one entry per CDR3 protein, DNA not given. This listing includes around 370,000 distinct CDR3 sequences. The CDR3 sequence is 14 residues long. In regard to this clonotype: Its matching antigen is unknown.

The sample comprised blood. The source is a human donor with ulcerative colitis or Crohn's disease, or a healthy co-twin of an affected twin (not recorded which). The chain employs TRBV12-3 or TRBV12-4 and TRBJ1-2; TCRdb indicates TRBD1, and absent DNA this call remains unverified. CDR3 residues: CASSLVTGTGGYTF.